This TCR beta chain was profiled in a study of blood T cells in healthy people across ages. Germline V gene sequence: CDR1 ENHRY, CDR2 SYGVKD. V shed 10 bases, J shed 3 bases, and the junction held 3 bases outside the gene matches. There are 12 residues in the CDR3. Sample-barcoded 5' priming and a J-beta primer mix drove a second PCR of roughly 6 to 12 cycles. TCRdb used MiXCR to reprocess the 5' RACE reads, holding one entry per CDR3 protein. The sample lists 1 million or so distinct CDR3 sequences, less than 25% occurring once. Another study also made use of these data, one on T cells of mothers and their children.

The chain recombines TRBV10-3 with TRBJ2-5, with 9 bases that match TRBD1. The TCR was taken from a girl aged 2 to 9 in good health. The sample was blood. The CDR3 spells CASRDREETQYF. The CDR3 region has the DNA TGTGCCAGCCGGGACAGGGAAGAGACCCAGTACTTC.